The TCR beta chain described here comes from a study of blood T cell repertoires in COVID-19. Study information: Acute and convalescent COVID-19 samples came from the United States, Italy and Spain. From T cells, B-cell-depleted T cells, or PBMCs came the material, which was cDNA or gDNA.

Trimming took 11 bases from V and 0 from J; bases not matched to a gene: 6. The CDR3 has 13 amino acids. CDR1 LNHDA and CDR2 SQIVND come from the germline V gene (reference sequence). Authors' data handling: Reference gene primer amplification in the assay estimated nucleated cell counts. Assay: immunoSEQ multiplex PCR; the TCRdb copy retains only in-frame clones and omits some. From that table come the V and J calls and clone size; the DNA was used to work out D and trimming. Of 150,000 to 200,000 clones listed, roughly 70% are singletons. Input material: peripheral blood. The J gene is TRBJ1-1, the V gene TRBV19; TRBD1 agrees at 7 bases. The TCR was taken from a woman of 80 years or more with acute or convalescent COVID-19. The CDR3 protein is CACRDRLNTEAFF. CDR3 coding DNA: TGTGCCTGCCGGGACAGATTGAACACTGAAGCTTTCTTT.